This T cell receptor (beta chain) was identified during a study of blood T cell repertoires in COVID-19. The wider study: Material from acute and convalescent COVID-19 was sourced from the United States, Italy and Spain. T cells, B-cell-depleted T cells, or PBMCs provided the cDNA or gDNA that served as material.

This CDR3 region has 15 residues. Germline V gene data show CDR1 as MDHEN and CDR2 as SYDVKM. Trimming took 3 bases from V and 4 from J; bases not matched to a gene: 6. Methods used by the authors: Reference gene primer amplification gave nucleated cell count estimates. Data came from immunoSEQ multiplex PCR; TCRdb stores just in-frame clones and leaves some out. That table furnishes V, J and clone size, whereas the DNA furnished D and trimming. The data contain roughly 150,000 clones, about four fifths of them seen just once; the ten biggest clones take up around a fifth. The origin of this receptor is a woman in her 70s who had recovered from COVID-19. The sample taken for sequencing was peripheral blood. The rearrangement joins TRBV28 to TRBJ2-3; 8 bases are a match to TRBD1. The CDR3 loop reads CASSLGDRSPDTQYF. The CDR3 region has the DNA TGTGCCAGCAGTTTGGGGGACAGGTCCCCAGATACGCAGTATTTT. The full variable domain, its missing parts supplied by reference TRBV28 and TRBJ2-3, is DVKVTQSSRYLVKRTGEKVFLECVQDMDHENMFWYRQDPGLGLRLIYFSYDVKMKEKGDIPEGYSVSREKKERFSLILESASTNQTSMYLCASSLGDRSPDTQYFGPGTRLTVL.